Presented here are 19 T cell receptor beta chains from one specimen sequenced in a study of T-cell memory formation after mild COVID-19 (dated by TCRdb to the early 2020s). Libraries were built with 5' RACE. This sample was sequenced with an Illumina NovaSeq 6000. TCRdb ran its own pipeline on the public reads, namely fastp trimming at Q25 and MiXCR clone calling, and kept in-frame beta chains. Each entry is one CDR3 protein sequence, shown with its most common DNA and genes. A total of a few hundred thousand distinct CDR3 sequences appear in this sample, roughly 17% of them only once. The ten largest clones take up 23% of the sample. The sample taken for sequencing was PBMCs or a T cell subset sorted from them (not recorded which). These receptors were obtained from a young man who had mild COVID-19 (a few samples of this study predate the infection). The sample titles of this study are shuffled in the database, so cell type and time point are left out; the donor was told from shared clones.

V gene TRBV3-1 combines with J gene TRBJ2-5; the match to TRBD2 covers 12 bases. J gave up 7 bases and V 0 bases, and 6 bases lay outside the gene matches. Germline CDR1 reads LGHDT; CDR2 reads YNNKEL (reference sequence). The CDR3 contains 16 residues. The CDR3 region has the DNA TGTGCCAGCAGCCAAGATCTTACTAGCGGGGGGCGGACCCAGTACTTC. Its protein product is CASSQDLTSGGRTQYF.

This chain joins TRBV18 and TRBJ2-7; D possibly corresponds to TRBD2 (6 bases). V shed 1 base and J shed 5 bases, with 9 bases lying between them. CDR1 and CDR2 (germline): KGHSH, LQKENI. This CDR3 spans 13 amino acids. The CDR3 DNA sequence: TGTGCCAGCTCACCACGAGGAGGGGACGAGCAGTACGTC. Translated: CASSPRGGDEQYV.

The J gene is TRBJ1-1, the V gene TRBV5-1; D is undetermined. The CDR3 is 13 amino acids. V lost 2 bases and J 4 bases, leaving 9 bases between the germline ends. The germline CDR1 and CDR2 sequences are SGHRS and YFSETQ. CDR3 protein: CASSFEGGTEAFF. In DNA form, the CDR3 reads TGCGCCAGCAGCTTCGAGGGCGGCACTGAAGCTTTCTTT.

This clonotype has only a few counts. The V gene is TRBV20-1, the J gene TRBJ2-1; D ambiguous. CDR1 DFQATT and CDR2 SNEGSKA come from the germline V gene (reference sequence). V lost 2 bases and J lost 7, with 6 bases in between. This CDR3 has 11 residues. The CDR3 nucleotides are TGCAGTGCTAGACCCGAGAATGAGCAGTTCTTC. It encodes CSARPENEQFF.

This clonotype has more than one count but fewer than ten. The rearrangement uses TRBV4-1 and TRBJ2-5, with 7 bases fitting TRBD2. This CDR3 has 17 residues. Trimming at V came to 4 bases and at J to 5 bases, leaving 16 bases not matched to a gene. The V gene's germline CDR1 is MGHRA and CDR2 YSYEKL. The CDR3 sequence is CASSPWGSGPLGETQYF. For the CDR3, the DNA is TGCGCCAGCAGCCCCTGGGGTAGCGGGCCTTTGGGGGAGACCCAGTACTTC.

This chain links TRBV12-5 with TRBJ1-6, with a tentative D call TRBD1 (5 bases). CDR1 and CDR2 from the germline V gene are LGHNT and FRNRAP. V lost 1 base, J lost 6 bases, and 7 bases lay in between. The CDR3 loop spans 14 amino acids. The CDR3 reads CASGLGRGNSPLHF. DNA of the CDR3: TGTGCTAGTGGTTTGGGAAGGGGTAATTCACCCCTCCACTTT.

The CDR3 DNA reads TGCGCCAGCAGCCAAGAGACTCTGGCGCAGTATGGCTACACCTTC. This sequence encodes CASSQETLAQYGYTF. The genes are TRBV4-1 and TRBJ1-2; D uncertain. Germline V lookup: CDR1 MGHRA, CDR2 YSYEKL. V gave up 0 bases and J gave up 5 bases, with 13 bases separating them. The CDR3 has 15 amino acids.

CDR3 DNA sequence: TGTGCCATCTTAAGTGGTCCAACTAGGGACGGCAATCAGCCCCAGCATTTT. Protein: CAILSGPTRDGNQPQHF. The gene calls are TRBV10-3 and TRBJ1-5, with a possible D match to TRBD1 (5 bases). The CDR3 extends over 17 amino acids. V lost 8 bases and J 2 bases, leaving 22 bases between the germline ends. Germline CDR1 ENHRY, CDR2 SYGVKD.

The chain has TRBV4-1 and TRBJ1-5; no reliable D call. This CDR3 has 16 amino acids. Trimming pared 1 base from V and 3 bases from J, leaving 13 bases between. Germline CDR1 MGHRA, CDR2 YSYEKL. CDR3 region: CASSQGLDGINQPQHF. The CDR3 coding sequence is TGCGCCAGCAGCCAAGGGTTGGACGGAATCAATCAGCCCCAGCATTTT.

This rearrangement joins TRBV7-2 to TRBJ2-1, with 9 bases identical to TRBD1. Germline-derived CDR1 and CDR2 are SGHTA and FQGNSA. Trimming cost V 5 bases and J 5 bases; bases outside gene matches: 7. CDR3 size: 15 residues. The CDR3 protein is CASSPGTGRNNEQFF. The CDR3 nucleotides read TGTGCCAGCAGCCCGGGGACAGGGCGGAACAATGAGCAGTTCTTC.

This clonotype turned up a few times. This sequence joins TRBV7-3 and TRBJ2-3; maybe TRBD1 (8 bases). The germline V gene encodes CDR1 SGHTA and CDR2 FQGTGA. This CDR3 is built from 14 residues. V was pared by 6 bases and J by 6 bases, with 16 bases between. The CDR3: CASRVTGGEDTQYF. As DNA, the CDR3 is TGTGCCAGCAGGGTTACAGGGGGGGAGGATACGCAGTATTTT.

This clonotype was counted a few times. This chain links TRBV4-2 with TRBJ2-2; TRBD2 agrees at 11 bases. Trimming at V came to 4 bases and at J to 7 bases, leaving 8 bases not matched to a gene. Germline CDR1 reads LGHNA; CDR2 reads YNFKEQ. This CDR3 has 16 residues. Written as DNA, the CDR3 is TGTGCCAGCAGCCCAATGACTAGCGGGGTGGACGGGGAGCTGTTTTTT. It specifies CASSPMTSGVDGELFF.

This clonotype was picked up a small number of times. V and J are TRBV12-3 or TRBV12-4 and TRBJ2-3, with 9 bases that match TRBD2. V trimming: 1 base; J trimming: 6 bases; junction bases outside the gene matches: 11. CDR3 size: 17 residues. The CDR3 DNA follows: TGTGCCAGCAGTTTAGGGCTAGCGGGGCCTGACGCGGATACGCAGTATTTT. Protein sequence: CASSLGLAGPDADTQYF.

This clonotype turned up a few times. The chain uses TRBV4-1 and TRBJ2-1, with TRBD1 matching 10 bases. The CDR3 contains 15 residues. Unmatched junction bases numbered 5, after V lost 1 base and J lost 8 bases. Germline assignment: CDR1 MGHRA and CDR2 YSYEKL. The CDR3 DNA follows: TGCGCCAGCAGCCAAGGGACAGGGGGTACCGATGAGCAGTTCTTC. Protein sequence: CASSQGTGGTDEQFF.

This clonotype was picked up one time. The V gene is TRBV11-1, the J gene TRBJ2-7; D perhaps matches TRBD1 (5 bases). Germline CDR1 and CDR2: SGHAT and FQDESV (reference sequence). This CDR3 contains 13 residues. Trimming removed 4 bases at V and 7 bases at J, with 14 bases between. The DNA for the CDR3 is TGTGCCAGCAGCTCACCCGCAGGGAATGAGCAGTACGTC. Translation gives CASSSPAGNEQYV.

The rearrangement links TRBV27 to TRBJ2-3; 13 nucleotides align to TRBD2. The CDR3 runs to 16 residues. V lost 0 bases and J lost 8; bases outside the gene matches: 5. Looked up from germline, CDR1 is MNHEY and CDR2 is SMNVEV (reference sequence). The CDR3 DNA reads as TGTGCCAGCAGTTTATCACTAGCGGGGGGGCTCGGTACGCAGTATTTT. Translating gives CASSLSLAGGLGTQYF.

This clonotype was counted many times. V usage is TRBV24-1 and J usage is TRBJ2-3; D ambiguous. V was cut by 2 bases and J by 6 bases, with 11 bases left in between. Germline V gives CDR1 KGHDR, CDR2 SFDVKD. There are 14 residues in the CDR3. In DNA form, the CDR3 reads TGTGCCACCAGTGATTCGGTAGCCTCCGATACGCAGTATTTT. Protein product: CATSDSVASDTQYF.

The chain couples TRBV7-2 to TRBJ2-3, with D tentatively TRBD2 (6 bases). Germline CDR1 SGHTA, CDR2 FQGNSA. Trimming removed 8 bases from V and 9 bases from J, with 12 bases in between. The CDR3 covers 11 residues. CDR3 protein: CASFWGRTQYF. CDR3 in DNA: TGTGCCAGCTTTTGGGGGAGGACGCAGTATTTT.

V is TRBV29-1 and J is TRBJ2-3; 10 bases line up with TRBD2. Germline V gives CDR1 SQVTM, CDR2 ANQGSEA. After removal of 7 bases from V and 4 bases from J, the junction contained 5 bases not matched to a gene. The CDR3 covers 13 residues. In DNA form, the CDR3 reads TGCAGCGGTACTAGCGGGGTATCAGATACGCAGTATTTT. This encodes CSGTSGVSDTQYF.